These T cell receptor beta chains were read from a single sample in a study of T cell repertoires in cytomegalovirus infection. No antigens are known for them. TCRdb fed the reads into MiXCR, producing one record per CDR3 protein. The sample lists a few hundred thousand distinct CDR3 sequences; just under 35% were seen once. Specimen: cultured PBMCs, collected from culture after CMV antigen stimulation. All receptors come from a human donor in good health (CMV status not recorded). Some clones in this sample may be carry-over from other donors' samples. Both conserved end residues are part of each CDR3. Fields, in order: V gene, clone size, J gene, D gene, CDR3 length, CDR3 protein, CDR3 DNA. A D gene is named only where the DNA matches it firmly. Size tells how often a clone was seen (once, few, many) or the class of an expanded clone, and some rows leave it out.

v_call: TRBV2; clone_size: few; j_call: TRBJ2-4; d_call: TRBD2; cdr3_length: 16; cdr3_aa: CASIAGSARAKNIQYF; cdr3_nt: TGTGCCAGCATAGCGGGCTCAGCCCGTGCCAAAAACATTCAGTACTTC
v_call: TRBV5-4; clone_size: few; j_call: TRBJ1-1; d_call: TRBD1; cdr3_length: 14; cdr3_aa: CASNRDKGASEAFF; cdr3_nt: TGTGCCAGCAACAGGGATAAGGGGGCGTCTGAAGCTTTCTTT
v_call: TRBV7-2; clone_size: few; j_call: TRBJ2-2; d_call: TRBD2; cdr3_length: 18; cdr3_aa: CASSLALGLAGVTGELFF; cdr3_nt: TGTGCCAGCAGCTTAGCGCTTGGGCTAGCGGGAGTCACCGGGGAGCTGTTTTTT
v_call: TRBV7-2; clone_size: many; j_call: TRBJ2-2; d_call: TRBD2; cdr3_length: 16; cdr3_aa: CASSLRAGVATGELFF; cdr3_nt: TGTGCCAGCAGCTTACGAGCGGGAGTGGCCACCGGGGAGCTGTTTTTT
v_call: TRBV28; clone_size: many; j_call: TRBJ1-1; d_call: -; cdr3_length: 12; cdr3_aa: CASNYRVTEAFF; cdr3_nt: TGTGCCAGCAATTATAGGGTCACCGAAGCTTTCTTT
v_call: TRBV7-2; clone_size: many; j_call: TRBJ2-3; d_call: -; cdr3_length: 15; cdr3_aa: CASSAFGGGTDTQYF; cdr3_nt: TGTGCCAGCAGCGCCTTTGGAGGGGGCACAGATACGCAGTATTTT
v_call: TRBV7-2; clone_size: many; j_call: TRBJ2-7; d_call: -; cdr3_length: 14; cdr3_aa: CASSWGHTSYEQYF; cdr3_nt: TGTGCCAGCAGCTGGGGACATACCTCCTACGAGCAGTACTTC
v_call: TRBV27; clone_size: -; j_call: TRBJ2-5; d_call: -; cdr3_length: 15; cdr3_aa: CASSLAPFAGETQYF; cdr3_nt: TGTGCCAGCAGTTTAGCCCCGTTCGCGGGAGAGACCCAGTACTTC
v_call: TRBV7-2; clone_size: -; j_call: TRBJ2-3; d_call: TRBD2; cdr3_length: 16; cdr3_aa: CASSRQVAGGTDTQYF; cdr3_nt: TGTGCCAGCAGCCGCCAGGTAGCGGGAGGCACAGATACGCAGTATTTT
v_call: TRBV12-5; clone_size: few; j_call: TRBJ2-3; d_call: TRBD2; cdr3_length: 16; cdr3_aa: CASGLGLAGGRDTQYF; cdr3_nt: TGTGCTAGTGGTCTGGGACTAGCGGGAGGAAGAGATACGCAGTATTTT
v_call: TRBV18; clone_size: -; j_call: TRBJ1-2; d_call: -; cdr3_length: 17; cdr3_aa: CASLSGRGIMEDYGYTF; cdr3_nt: TGTGCCAGCTTGTCCGGGAGGGGTATTATGGAGGACTATGGCTACACCTTC
v_call: TRBV28; clone_size: -; j_call: TRBJ1-2; d_call: -; cdr3_length: 15; cdr3_aa: CAIVIRNSVTIGYTF; cdr3_nt: TGTGCCATCGTGATCCGGAACAGCGTAACTATCGGCTACACCTTC
v_call: TRBV20-1; clone_size: once; j_call: TRBJ2-1; d_call: TRBD2; cdr3_length: 14; cdr3_aa: CSARETGGYNEQFF; cdr3_nt: TGCAGTGCTAGAGAAACGGGAGGGTACAATGAGCAGTTCTTC
v_call: TRBV7-2; clone_size: few; j_call: TRBJ1-4; d_call: -; cdr3_length: 15; cdr3_aa: CASSFLGSPNEKLFF; cdr3_nt: TGTGCCAGCAGCTTCCTAGGGTCACCTAATGAAAAACTGTTTTTT
v_call: TRBV20-1; clone_size: -; j_call: TRBJ2-5; d_call: -; cdr3_length: 13; cdr3_aa: CSAFIEPKETQYF; cdr3_nt: TGCAGTGCATTCATCGAGCCGAAAGAGACCCAGTACTTC
v_call: TRBV11-3; clone_size: few; j_call: TRBJ1-4; d_call: -; cdr3_length: 15; cdr3_aa: CASSLAGRFNEKLFF; cdr3_nt: TGTGCCAGCAGCTTAGCGGGACGGTTTAATGAAAAACTGTTTTTT
v_call: TRBV7-2; clone_size: -; j_call: TRBJ1-6; d_call: -; cdr3_length: 19; cdr3_aa: CASSSHLPLKGPLRSPLHF; cdr3_nt: TGTGCCAGCAGCTCCCACCTCCCCTTGAAGGGTCCCCTACGTTCACCCCTCCACTTT
v_call: TRBV4-1; clone_size: few; j_call: TRBJ2-1; d_call: -; cdr3_length: 12; cdr3_aa: CASSQDGRWEFF; cdr3_nt: TGCGCCAGCAGCCAAGATGGACGCTGGGAGTTCTTC
v_call: TRBV7-2; clone_size: few; j_call: TRBJ2-3; d_call: TRBD2; cdr3_length: 17; cdr3_aa: CASSLKASGSSPDTQYF; cdr3_nt: TGTGCCAGCAGCTTAAAGGCCAGCGGGAGCAGCCCAGATACGCAGTATTTT
v_call: TRBV6-2/TRBV6-3; clone_size: -; j_call: TRBJ2-1; d_call: -; cdr3_length: 15; cdr3_aa: CASTENPHLYNEQFF; cdr3_nt: TGTGCCAGCACCGAGAATCCGCACCTGTACAATGAGCAGTTCTTC
v_call: TRBV27; clone_size: -; j_call: TRBJ2-7; d_call: -; cdr3_length: 14; cdr3_aa: CASSFVQGSYEQYF; cdr3_nt: TGTGCCAGCAGTTTCGTACAGGGCTCCTACGAGCAGTACTTC
v_call: TRBV7-2; clone_size: few; j_call: TRBJ1-1; d_call: TRBD1; cdr3_length: 17; cdr3_aa: CASSTPPGQGLNTEAFF; cdr3_nt: TGTGCCAGCAGCACCCCGCCGGGACAGGGATTGAACACTGAAGCTTTCTTT
v_call: TRBV7-2; clone_size: many; j_call: TRBJ1-3; d_call: TRBD1; cdr3_length: 14; cdr3_aa: CASSLATGGNTIYF; cdr3_nt: TGTGCCAGCAGCTTAGCGACAGGGGGAAACACCATATATTTT
v_call: TRBV7-3; clone_size: few; j_call: TRBJ2-3; d_call: -; cdr3_length: 13; cdr3_aa: CASSLSGPDTQYF; cdr3_nt: TGTGCCAGCAGCTTAAGTGGGCCAGATACGCAGTATTTT
v_call: TRBV10-2; clone_size: -; j_call: TRBJ2-1; d_call: TRBD2; cdr3_length: 15; cdr3_aa: CASSDRGTSGNEQFF; cdr3_nt: TGCGCCAGCAGCGACCGGGGGACTAGCGGAAATGAGCAGTTCTTC
v_call: TRBV7-2; clone_size: -; j_call: TRBJ2-5; d_call: TRBD2; cdr3_length: 17; cdr3_aa: CASSLARLAGGRETQYF; cdr3_nt: TGTGCCAGCAGCTTAGCTCGTCTAGCGGGAGGGAGGGAGACCCAGTACTTC
v_call: TRBV18; clone_size: -; j_call: TRBJ2-7; d_call: TRBD1; cdr3_length: 14; cdr3_aa: CASSSTGGMDEQYF; cdr3_nt: TGTGCCAGCTCATCGACAGGGGGCATGGACGAGCAGTACTTC
v_call: TRBV18; clone_size: few; j_call: TRBJ1-1; d_call: -; cdr3_length: 17; cdr3_aa: CASSPKSIGHMNTEAFF; cdr3_nt: TGTGCCAGCTCACCAAAATCCATCGGACACATGAACACTGAAGCTTTCTTT
v_call: TRBV15; clone_size: few; j_call: TRBJ2-5; d_call: -; cdr3_length: 15; cdr3_aa: CATSRDSTVQETQYF; cdr3_nt: TGTGCCACCAGCAGAGATTCCACGGTCCAAGAGACCCAGTACTTC
v_call: TRBV12-3/TRBV12-4; clone_size: -; j_call: TRBJ2-6; d_call: -; cdr3_length: 15; cdr3_aa: CASLTRGSGANVLTF; cdr3_nt: TGTGCCAGCTTGACGAGGGGCTCTGGGGCCAACGTCCTGACTTTC
v_call: TRBV7-2; clone_size: many; j_call: TRBJ1-1; d_call: -; cdr3_length: 15; cdr3_aa: CASSLEGFGQGSAFF; cdr3_nt: TGTGCCAGCAGCTTAGAAGGCTTCGGGCAGGGGTCGGCTTTCTTT
v_call: TRBV4-1; clone_size: -; j_call: TRBJ2-1; d_call: -; cdr3_length: 14; cdr3_aa: CASSQADGYNEQFF; cdr3_nt: TGCGCCAGCAGCCAAGCTGACGGCTACAATGAGCAGTTCTTC
v_call: TRBV6-2/TRBV6-3; clone_size: few; j_call: TRBJ2-7; d_call: TRBD2; cdr3_length: 15; cdr3_aa: CASTPLAGGNYEQYF; cdr3_nt: TGTGCCAGCACCCCTCTAGCGGGAGGGAACTACGAGCAGTACTTC
v_call: TRBV6-2/TRBV6-3; clone_size: -; j_call: TRBJ2-2; d_call: -; cdr3_length: 14; cdr3_aa: CASSRHSNTGELFF; cdr3_nt: TGTGCCAGCAGTAGGCACTCTAACACCGGGGAGCTGTTTTTT
v_call: TRBV11-2; clone_size: many; j_call: TRBJ2-3; d_call: -; cdr3_length: 14; cdr3_aa: CASSVFGGRDTQYF; cdr3_nt: TGTGCCAGCAGCGTTTTCGGAGGGCGAGATACGCAGTATTTT
v_call: TRBV6-2/TRBV6-3; clone_size: few; j_call: TRBJ2-5; d_call: TRBD1; cdr3_length: 16; cdr3_aa: CASSYPDRGSPETQYF; cdr3_nt: TGTGCCAGCAGTTACCCGGACAGGGGAAGTCCGGAGACCCAGTACTTC
v_call: TRBV7-9; clone_size: -; j_call: TRBJ1-3; d_call: -; cdr3_length: 20; cdr3_aa: CASSLYPRRSRDGSGNTIYF; cdr3_nt: TGTGCCAGCAGCTTATATCCGAGGAGGTCCAGGGACGGCTCTGGAAACACCATATATTTT
v_call: TRBV12-3/TRBV12-4; clone_size: -; j_call: TRBJ1-3; d_call: -; cdr3_length: 13; cdr3_aa: CASMDRTGNTIYF; cdr3_nt: TGTGCCAGCATGGACAGAACTGGAAACACCATATATTTT
v_call: TRBV7-2; clone_size: -; j_call: TRBJ1-6; d_call: TRBD1; cdr3_length: 15; cdr3_aa: CASSLLNRGDSPLHF; cdr3_nt: TGTGCCAGCAGCTTATTGAACAGGGGAGATTCACCCCTCCACTTT
v_call: TRBV15; clone_size: -; j_call: TRBJ1-1; d_call: -; cdr3_length: 13; cdr3_aa: CATSSDRNTEAFF; cdr3_nt: TGTGCCACCAGCAGCGACAGGAACACTGAAGCTTTCTTT
v_call: TRBV7-3; clone_size: few; j_call: TRBJ2-6; d_call: -; cdr3_length: 15; cdr3_aa: CASSSLISGANVLTF; cdr3_nt: TGTGCCAGCAGCTCTCTGATCTCTGGGGCCAACGTCCTGACTTTC
v_call: TRBV4-3; clone_size: -; j_call: TRBJ2-1; d_call: -; cdr3_length: 14; cdr3_aa: CASSRAGRFGEQFF; cdr3_nt: TGCGCCAGCAGCCGGGCTGGGAGATTCGGTGAGCAGTTCTTC
v_call: TRBV5-1; clone_size: -; j_call: TRBJ2-1; d_call: TRBD1; cdr3_length: 14; cdr3_aa: CASRSETGGNEQFF; cdr3_nt: TGCGCCAGCAGAAGTGAGACAGGGGGCAATGAGCAGTTCTTC
v_call: TRBV11-2; clone_size: -; j_call: TRBJ2-3; d_call: TRBD2; cdr3_length: 15; cdr3_aa: CASSPSGGGTDTQYF; cdr3_nt: TGTGCCAGCAGCCCTAGCGGCGGGGGCACAGATACGCAGTATTTT
v_call: TRBV7-2; clone_size: few; j_call: TRBJ2-1; d_call: -; cdr3_length: 14; cdr3_aa: CASSLAVSYTEQFF; cdr3_nt: TGTGCCAGCAGCTTAGCGGTCTCCTACACTGAGCAGTTCTTC
v_call: TRBV12-3/TRBV12-4; clone_size: many; j_call: TRBJ2-1; d_call: -; cdr3_length: 14; cdr3_aa: CASSSGLTSNEQFF; cdr3_nt: TGTGCCAGCAGTTCAGGGCTGACTAGCAATGAGCAGTTCTTC
v_call: TRBV19; clone_size: -; j_call: TRBJ1-1; d_call: -; cdr3_length: 16; cdr3_aa: CASRRPFGLEDTEAFF; cdr3_nt: TGTGCCAGTAGACGCCCGTTTGGGCTGGAGGACACTGAAGCTTTCTTT
v_call: TRBV28; clone_size: few; j_call: TRBJ2-1; d_call: -; cdr3_length: 15; cdr3_aa: CASSVFSVINNEQFF; cdr3_nt: TGTGCCAGCAGTGTATTTAGCGTTATAAACAATGAGCAGTTCTTC
v_call: TRBV7-2; clone_size: few; j_call: TRBJ1-6; d_call: TRBD1; cdr3_length: 14; cdr3_aa: CASSSTGGGSPLHF; cdr3_nt: TGTGCCAGCAGTTCGACAGGGGGTGGTTCACCCCTCCACTTT
v_call: TRBV7-2; clone_size: -; j_call: TRBJ2-7; d_call: -; cdr3_length: 15; cdr3_aa: CASSLRHGDLYEQYF; cdr3_nt: TGTGCCAGCAGCTTAAGGCACGGAGACCTCTACGAGCAGTACTTC
v_call: TRBV4-1; clone_size: -; j_call: TRBJ2-2; d_call: -; cdr3_length: 16; cdr3_aa: CASSLRPGRNTGELFF; cdr3_nt: TGCGCCAGCAGCCTCCGCCCAGGGAGAAACACCGGGGAGCTGTTTTTT
v_call: TRBV20-1; clone_size: -; j_call: TRBJ2-7; d_call: TRBD1; cdr3_length: 13; cdr3_aa: CSATDRGLGEQYF; cdr3_nt: TGCAGTGCCACGGACAGGGGGCTCGGCGAGCAGTACTTC